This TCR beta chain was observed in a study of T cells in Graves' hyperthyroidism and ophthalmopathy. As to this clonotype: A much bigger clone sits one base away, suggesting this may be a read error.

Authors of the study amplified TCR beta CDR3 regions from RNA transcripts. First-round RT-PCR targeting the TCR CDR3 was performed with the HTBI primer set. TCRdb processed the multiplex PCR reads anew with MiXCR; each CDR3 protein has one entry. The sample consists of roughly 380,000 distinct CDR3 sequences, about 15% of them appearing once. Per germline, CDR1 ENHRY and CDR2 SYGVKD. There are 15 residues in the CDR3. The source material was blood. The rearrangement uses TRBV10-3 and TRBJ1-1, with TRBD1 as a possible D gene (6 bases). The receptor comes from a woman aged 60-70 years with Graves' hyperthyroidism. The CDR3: CAISEPTGFSTKAFF. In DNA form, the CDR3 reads TGTGCCATCAGTGAGCCAACAGGGTTTAGCACTAAAGCTTTCTTT.